Sequencing of this T cell receptor beta chain was carried out in a study of CD8+ T cells in alopecia areata. Overall study results and limits: Higher clonality and more expanded CD8+ clones appeared in lesional than normal scalp. On tofacitinib, scalp and blood still held many of the expanded lesional clones.

Extraction and reverse transcription of RNA yielded cDNA as the sequencing template. Only in-frame clones appear in the TCRdb table, and some are missing; sequencing was by immunoSEQ multiplex PCR. This table holds fewer than 150,000 clones, roughly 63% found once. Treatment denoted: oral pan-JAK inhibitor, 5-10 mg twice daily. Peripheral blood and lesional scalp punch biopsies were taken from alopecia areata patients. Sorted out of PBMCs were CD4+ T cells and CD8+ T cells. As for this clone: The antigen remains undetermined. The same CDR3 also results from other DNA sequences found in this sample.

The TCR was taken from a human donor with alopecia areata. The sequencing used CD8+ T cells sorted from blood, collected at week 4, from a patient treated with tofacitinib.

CDR3 sequence: CASSVGDTEAFF. DNA of the CDR3: TGTGCCAGCAGCGTAGGGGACACTGAAGCTTTCTTT. V and J are TRBV9 and TRBJ1-1; D gene unclear. From germline, CDR1 is SGDLS and CDR2 YYNGEE. This CDR3 has 12 amino acids. V lost 0 bases to trimming and J lost 3 bases, with 3 bases between them.